The clone carrying this T cell receptor beta chain was counted a single time. This sample was taken from a study of blood T cell repertoires in COVID-19. Turning to the study itself: The origin of the acute and convalescent COVID-19 samples was the United States, Italy and Spain. PBMCs, B-cell-depleted T cells, or T cells provided the cDNA or gDNA that made up the material.

Original processing notes: Reference gene primer amplification yielded estimated nucleated cell counts. The method was immunoSEQ multiplex PCR; TCRdb's version includes in-frame clones alone and lacks a portion of them. V and J calls and clone size come straight from that table; D and trimming were deduced from the DNA. The profile shows roughly 100,000 clones, about 70% of them singletons. J was trimmed by 5 bases and V by 5 bases; bases with no gene match: 14. In germline, CDR1 is LNHDA, CDR2 SQIVND (reference sequence). The CDR3 loop spans 17 amino acids. The sequence was collected from a human donor with acute or convalescent COVID-19. The donor label of this sample is uncertain. Sample: peripheral blood. V and J are TRBV19 and TRBJ2-2; 7 positions match TRBD1. Written as DNA, the CDR3 is TGTGCCAGTAGTGCCTTTGGGGGCAGGGGGAGAACCGGGGAGCTGTTTTTT. Translating it yields CASSAFGGRGRTGELFF. Full variable domain (outside the CDR3, taken from reference TRBV19 and TRBJ2-2): DGGITQSPKYLFRKEGQNVTLSCEQNLNHDAMYWYRQDPGQGLRLIYYSQIVNDFQKGDIAEGYSVSREKKESFPLTVTSAQKNPTAFYLCASSAFGGRGRTGELFFGEGSRLTVL.